Following are 27 T cell receptor beta chains from one sample sequenced in a study of T cells after posttransplantation cyclophosphamide. Data came from immunoSEQ multiplex PCR; TCRdb stores just in-frame clones and leaves some out. This sample carries 30,000 to 50,000 clones and no singletons, and approximately 4.9% goes to the top ten. The sample taken for sequencing was PBMCs. The source is a woman aged 50 to 60 in good health and a related stem cell transplant donor.

This clone occurred many times. The gene calls are TRBV2 and TRBJ1-2; TRBD1 matches 7 bases. The trim removed 7 bases at V and 1 base at J, leaving 6 bases unmatched. This CDR3 has 14 amino acids. Per germline, CDR1 SNHLY and CDR2 FYNNEI. CDR3 sequence reads: CASTGQLINYGYTF. The CDR3 DNA reads as TGTGCCAGCACGGGACAGTTGATTAACTATGGCTACACCTTC.

Many counts were recorded for this clone. This chain connects TRBV7-2 to TRBJ2-1; D perhaps matches TRBD2 (6 bases). The CDR3 sequence is 17 residues long. Germline V gene data show CDR1 as SGHTA and CDR2 as FQGNSA. Trimming pared 0 bases from V and 7 bases from J, leaving 19 bases between. The CDR3 spells CASSLAPRGSRGNEQFF. As DNA, the CDR3 is TGTGCCAGCAGCTTAGCGCCCCGGGGGTCCCGGGGGAATGAGCAGTTCTTC. Looking up the rest from reference TRBV7-2 and TRBJ2-1 gives the full variable domain: GAGVSQSPSNKVTEKGKDVELRCDPISGHTALYWYRQSLGQGLEFLIYFQGNSAPDKSGLPSDRFSAERTGGSVSTLTIQRTQQEDSAVYLCASSLAPRGSRGNEQFFGPGTRLTVL.

This clone was seen at least ten times. The chain links TRBV18 to TRBJ2-7; 10 nucleotides match TRBD1. The J segment lost 6 bases and the V segment lost 6 bases, leaving 8 bases of the junction unmatched. The CDR3 spans 14 residues. Germline V gives CDR1 KGHSH, CDR2 LQKENI. Here the CDR3 reads CASSLPGTGAEQYF. For the CDR3, the DNA is TGTGCCAGCTCCCTCCCCGGGACAGGGGCCGAGCAGTACTTC.

This clone was seen many times. The CDR3 reads CASSPTPGGTEAFF. In nucleotides, the CDR3 is TGTGCCAGCAGTCCAACCCCAGGGGGTACTGAAGCTTTCTTT. The chain links TRBV2 to TRBJ1-1; 7 bases match TRBD1. This CDR3 spans 14 amino acids. V lost 5 bases, J lost 5 bases, and 8 bases stayed unmatched. The V gene's germline CDR1 is SNHLY and CDR2 FYNNEI.

In this sample, this clone turned up many times. The rearrangement joins TRBV10-3 to TRBJ1-1, with TRBD1 as a possible D gene (5 bases). This CDR3 spans 15 amino acids. Germline-derived CDR1 and CDR2 are ENHRY and SYGVKD. V lost 6 bases and J 1 base, leaving 15 bases between the germline ends. The CDR3 loop is CAIRGVGGRNTEAFF. The CDR3 DNA follows: TGTGCCATCAGGGGGGTAGGAGGGAGGAACACTGAAGCTTTCTTT.

This clone was picked up many times. This chain links TRBV5-5 with TRBJ2-5; D is perhaps TRBD2 (7 bases). The CDR3 has 16 amino acids. CDR1 is SGHKS, CDR2 YYEKEE, per germline (reference sequence). V lost 0 bases and J lost 4, with 16 bases in between. The CDR3: CASSLAGGGGGETQYF. CDR3 in DNA: TGTGCCAGCAGCTTGGCCGGCGGGGGAGGGGGAGAGACCCAGTACTTC.

This clone was found many times. The chain combines TRBV19 with TRBJ2-1; D is possibly TRBD2 (5 bases). V was shortened by 4 bases and J by 0 bases, with 13 bases between the two germline ends. The CDR3 contains 16 residues. Germline loops: CDR1 LNHDA, CDR2 SQIVND (reference sequence). CDR3 sequence (DNA): TGTGCCAGTAGTAAACTGGACTGGAGCTCCTACAATGAGCAGTTCTTC. It yields the protein CASSKLDWSSYNEQFF.

The table lists this clone with many counts. This chain uses TRBV4-2 with TRBJ1-6; D remains unclear. Deletions cut 1 base from V and 6 bases from J, with 19 bases between. Per germline, CDR1 LGHNA and CDR2 YNFKEQ. The CDR3 spans 18 residues. The DNA of the CDR3 is TGTGCCAGCAGCCAAGGGCGGGTGATGGGGTTTAGTAATTCACCCCTCCACTTT. It yields the protein CASSQGRVMGFSNSPLHF.

This clone occurred many times. The chain links TRBV2 to TRBJ1-3, with 7 bases matching TRBD1. Losses at the gene ends were 6 bases for V and 0 bases for J; bases not matched to a gene: 5. The CDR3 extends over 15 amino acids. Germline CDR1 and CDR2: SNHLY and FYNNEI. In DNA, the CDR3 is TGTGCCAGCAGCCTACAGGGGCACTCTGGAAACACCATATATTTT. Translated: CASSLQGHSGNTIYF. Filled out from reference TRBV2 and TRBJ1-3, the complete variable domain reads EPEVTQTPSHQVTQMGQEVILRCVPISNHLYFYWYRQILGQKVEFLVSFYNNEISEKSEIFDDQFSVERPDGSNFTLKIRSTKLEDSAMYFCASSLQGHSGNTIYFGEGSWLTVV.

In its sample, this clone was seen many times. The chain is built from TRBV5-4 and TRBJ2-7; 8 bases align to TRBD2. Germline CDR1 reads SGHNT; CDR2 reads YYREEE (reference sequence). CDR3 size: 14 residues. The V and J ends lost 5 bases and 3 bases, in that order; junction bases with no gene match: 7. CDR3 amino acids: CASRISGGLYEQYF. Written as DNA, the CDR3 is TGTGCCAGCAGGATAAGCGGGGGCCTCTACGAGCAGTACTTC.

This clone occurred many times. The V call is TRBV7-8, the J call TRBJ2-5; D is perhaps TRBD2 (6 bases). Looked up from germline, CDR1 is SGHVS and CDR2 is FQNEAQ. V was shortened by 5 bases and J by 4 bases, with 20 bases between the two germline ends. CDR3 length equals 16 residues. Here the CDR3 reads CASSPTPGGKLETQYF. As DNA, the CDR3 is TGTGCCAGCAGCCCCACCCCCGGAGGGAAGTTAGAGACCCAGTACTTC.

There are many counts of this clone. The chain combines TRBV30 with TRBJ1-1; TRBD1 aligns across 7 bases. The CDR3 extends over 16 amino acids. Germline CDR1 and CDR2: GTSNPN and SVGIG (reference sequence). The ends lost 0 bases at V and 0 bases at J; junction bases unmatched: 7. The CDR3 nucleotides are TGTGCCTGGAGTGTCCCGGGGACAGTCATGAACACTGAAGCTTTCTTT. Protein sequence: CAWSVPGTVMNTEAFF.

This clone was recorded many times. The chain combines TRBV5-1 with TRBJ1-6; no clear D gene. V dropped 0 bases and J dropped 0 bases, with 13 bases sitting between them. Germline lookup yields CDR1 SGHRS and CDR2 YFSETQ. There are 18 residues in the CDR3. In DNA form, the CDR3 reads TGCGCCAGCAGCTTGGCCGGGGTTAGGAGCTCCTATAATTCACCCCTCCACTTT. It specifies CASSLAGVRSSYNSPLHF.

The sample holds many counts of this clone. The gene calls are TRBV7-9 and TRBJ2-1; TRBD2 agrees at 13 bases. Trimming removed 3 bases from V and 9 bases from J; junction bases left unmatched: 8. Germline CDR1 SEHNR, CDR2 FQNEAQ (reference sequence). This CDR3 has 16 residues. The CDR3 bases are TGTGCCAGCAGCTTTCACGGGACTAGCGGGGCTCCTGAGCAGTTCTTC. This encodes CASSFHGTSGAPEQFF.

This clone was seen many times. The chain has TRBV27 and TRBJ1-2; 7 nucleotides match TRBD1. Germline V gene lookup returns CDR1 MNHEY and CDR2 SMNVEV (reference sequence). Unmatched junction bases numbered 6, after V lost 0 bases and J lost 2 bases. CDR3 length equals 16 residues. CDR3 coding DNA: TGTGCCAGCAGTTTATCAGACAGGGATGTAAACTATGGCTACACCTTC. The encoded protein is CASSLSDRDVNYGYTF.

This clone has ten or more counts. This rearrangement joins TRBV6-6 to TRBJ2-7; possible D gene TRBD1, 6 bases. CDR1 MNHNY and CDR2 SVGAGI come from the germline V gene (reference sequence). CDR3 length equals 16 residues. Trimming stripped 5 bases from V and 1 base from J, with 18 bases between. CDR3 nucleotides: TGTGCCAGCAGTCCAGCTAAGGGGGTGTCATCCTACGAGCAGTACTTC. This sequence encodes CASSPAKGVSSYEQYF.

This clone was seen repeatedly, ten times or more. CDR3 DNA: TGTGCCAGCAGAGCCGGGACAGGGGGCGGCGGCACTGAAGCTTTCTTT. It specifies CASRAGTGGGGTEAFF. The rearrangement links TRBV27 to TRBJ1-1; 12 bases fit TRBD1. This CDR3 region has 16 residues. The V and J ends lost 6 bases and 4 bases, in that order; junction bases with no gene match: 9. Germline CDR1 MNHEY, CDR2 SMNVEV (reference sequence).

The sample holds many counts of this clone. V gene TRBV11-3 combines with J gene TRBJ1-2, with 10 bases aligning to TRBD1. In germline, CDR1 is SGHNT, CDR2 YENEEA. The CDR3 length is 15 residues. V was clipped by 5 bases and J by 3 bases; unmatched bases: 6. The CDR3 spells CASSPRQGADYGYTF. The CDR3 DNA is TGTGCCAGCAGCCCACGACAGGGGGCGGACTATGGCTACACCTTC.

In this sample, this clone turned up many times. V is TRBV30 and J is TRBJ1-3, with TRBD1 as a possible D gene (6 bases). Trimming stripped 5 bases from V and 4 bases from J, with 6 bases between. Per germline, CDR1 GTSNPN and CDR2 SVGIG (reference sequence). The CDR3 totals 11 residues. CDR3 amino acids: CAWGTGNTIYF. In DNA, the CDR3 is TGTGCCTGGGGGACAGGAAACACCATATATTTT.

Only a few counts were recorded for this clone. The chain uses TRBV2 and TRBJ1-2; 8 bases are a match to TRBD1. Germline V gene lookup returns CDR1 SNHLY and CDR2 FYNNEI. V was clipped by 5 bases and J by 2 bases; unmatched bases: 1. This CDR3 has 13 amino acids. This CDR3 is CASSRTGNYGYTF. In DNA, the CDR3 is TGTGCCAGCAGTAGGACAGGGAACTATGGCTACACCTTC.

The sample holds many counts of this clone. V usage is TRBV5-1 and J usage is TRBJ1-6; no clear D. The V and J ends lost 2 bases and 0 bases respectively, with 9 bases between them. CDR3 size: 16 residues. Per germline, CDR1 SGHRS and CDR2 YFSETQ. The CDR3, as DNA: TGCGCCAGCAGCTTAGACATGAGCTCCTATAATTCACCCCTCCACTTT. This sequence encodes CASSLDMSSYNSPLHF.

Many counts were recorded for this clone. V usage is TRBV5-4 and J usage is TRBJ2-1; 13 nucleotides line up with TRBD2. There are 16 residues in the CDR3. From germline, CDR1 is SGHNT and CDR2 YYREEE (reference sequence). J lost 6 bases, V lost 4 bases, and 7 bases had no gene match. The CDR3 sequence is CASSPGGTSGVNEQFF. The CDR3 DNA sequence: TGTGCCAGCAGCCCGGGGGGGACTAGCGGGGTCAATGAGCAGTTCTTC. Full variable domain (outside the CDR3, taken from reference TRBV5-4 and TRBJ2-1): ETGVTQSPTHLIKTRGQQVTLRCSSQSGHNTVSWYQQALGQGPQFIFQYYREEENGRGNFPPRFSGLQFPNYSSELNVNALELDDSALYLCASSPGGTSGVNEQFFGPGTRLTVL.

This clone was recorded many times. The V call is TRBV27, the J call TRBJ1-1; TRBD1 is a possible D gene (5 bases). Deletions cut 4 bases from V and 5 bases from J, with 14 bases between. The germline gives CDR1 MNHEY, CDR2 SMNVEV (reference sequence). The CDR3 has 14 amino acids. The CDR3 spells CASSYLQGGTEAFF. Written as DNA, the CDR3 is TGTGCCAGCAGTTATCTCCAGGGAGGGACTGAAGCTTTCTTT.

This clone has a handful of counts. The CDR3 DNA reads TGTGCCAGCAGTACTACCTCGGGGGGGGTTAACTATGGCTACACCTTC. It is translated as CASSTTSGGVNYGYTF. This chain links TRBV28 with TRBJ1-2; the D gene is possibly TRBD1 (5 bases). This CDR3 is built from 16 residues. Between the trimmed V and J ends, which lost 5 bases and 1 base, there was a span of 17 bases. Germline V lookup: CDR1 MDHEN, CDR2 SYDVKM.

This clone occurred many times. This chain uses TRBV27 with TRBJ2-7; 7 bases align to TRBD1. Germline V gene sequence: CDR1 MNHEY, CDR2 SMNVEV (reference sequence). This CDR3 comprises 15 residues. After removal of 4 bases from V and 1 base from J, the junction contained 7 bases not matched to a gene. CDR3 amino acids: CASSSNWDRSYEQYF. Here the CDR3 DNA reads TGTGCCAGCAGTTCTAACTGGGACAGATCCTACGAGCAGTACTTC.

This clone showed up many times. This chain uses TRBV28 with TRBJ1-1, with a weak D call TRBD1 (5 bases). Trimming left V 3 bases short and J 2 bases short, with 7 bases between. This CDR3 comprises 13 residues. CDR1 MDHEN and CDR2 SYDVKM come from the germline V gene. For the CDR3, the DNA is TGTGCCAGCAGTTTGACAGTTAACACTGAAGCTTTCTTT. Translated: CASSLTVNTEAFF. The whole variable domain, remainder taken from reference TRBV28 and TRBJ1-1, is DVKVTQSSRYLVKRTGEKVFLECVQDMDHENMFWYRQDPGLGLRLIYFSYDVKMKEKGDIPEGYSVSREKKERFSLILESASTNQTSMYLCASSLTVNTEAFFGQGTRLTVV.

This clone has more than one count but fewer than ten. J is TRBJ2-3 and V is TRBV7-9; tentative D call: TRBD2 (6 bases). V lost 11 bases, J lost 0 bases, and 18 bases lay in between. This CDR3 spans 15 amino acids. CDR1 and CDR2 (germline): SEHNR, FQNEAQ (reference sequence). CDR3 protein: CAWGSGGGSTDTQYF. The DNA for the CDR3 is TGTGCCTGGGGGTCCGGGGGAGGTAGCACAGATACGCAGTATTTT.